The 22 T cell receptor beta chains below all came from one sample that was sequenced in a study of radiotherapy plus CTLA-4 blockade in lung cancer. Profiling relied on immunoSEQ multiplex PCR, and the TCRdb table lists in-frame clones only, not all of them. Among fewer than 100,000 clones listed, 78% were seen once. The sequences come from peripheral blood, collected from a patient treated with radiotherapy plus ipilimumab. The receptor source for this set is a human donor with non-small cell lung cancer whose response to radiotherapy plus ipilimumab could not be evaluated. Some clones in this sample may be carry-over from other donors' samples.

In this sample, this clone turned up a few times. The V gene is TRBV28, the J gene TRBJ2-3, with 7 bases fitting TRBD1. Trimming cost V 5 bases and J 4 bases; bases outside gene matches: 3. The CDR3 has 13 residues. Looked up from germline, CDR1 is MDHEN and CDR2 is SYDVKM. CDR3 DNA sequence: TGTGCCAGCAGTCGACAGGGCCCAGATACGCAGTATTTT. It specifies CASSRQGPDTQYF.

This clone showed up just a few times. This chain links TRBV5-1 with TRBJ2-1; TRBD1 matches 8 bases. After removal of 0 bases from V and 2 bases from J, the junction contained 1 base not matched to a gene. The CDR3 contains 15 residues. CDR1 SGHRS and CDR2 YFSETQ come from the germline V gene. The CDR3 region is CASSLGQGTYNEQFF. As DNA, the CDR3 is TGCGCCAGCAGCTTGGGACAGGGGACCTACAATGAGCAGTTCTTC.

This clone was detected only once. The junction and the germline gene differ at one end; a read error may be behind it. The chain joins TRBV7-7 to TRBJ2-2, with D uncertain. Germline CDR1 reads SSHAT; CDR2 reads FNYEAQ (reference sequence). The CDR3 runs 12 residues. The CDR3: CASSFGTGELFF. The CDR3 DNA sequence: TGTGCTAGCAGCTTCGGCACCGGGGAGCTGTTTTTT.

This chain joins TRBV5-6 and TRBJ2-5; 12 positions agree with TRBD2. The V gene end was trimmed by 4 bases and the J gene end by 4 bases; junction bases not matched to a gene: 8. Germline V CDR1 and CDR2: SGHDT, YYEEEE. This CDR3 is 16 amino acids long. The CDR3 nucleotides read TGTGCCAGCAGCAGACTAGCGGGGGCCGGGGTAGAGACCCAGTACTTC. Protein sequence: CASSRLAGAGVETQYF.

Turning to this clone: The junction and the germline gene differ at one end; a read error may be behind it. In DNA, the CDR3 is TGTGCCAGCACCGTTTCGTCGGTTTTGTCCGAGCGGTACTTC. Residues: CASTVSSVLSERYF. The chain carries TRBV7-2 and TRBJ2-7; D unresolved. The germline CDR1 and CDR2 sequences are SGHTA and FQGNSA. The CDR3 is 14 residues long.

The chain joins TRBV9 to TRBJ2-5; the D gene is possibly TRBD1 (6 bases). CDR3 size: 16 residues. The ends were cut back, 0 bases at V and 1 base at J, with 13 bases in the middle. CDR1 is SGDLS and CDR2 is YYNGEE in the germline V gene. This chain's CDR3 is CASSVVGAVGQETQYF. The CDR3 nucleotides read TGTGCCAGCAGCGTAGTGGGGGCGGTTGGCCAAGAGACCCAGTACTTC.

The chain recombines TRBV6-5 with TRBJ1-2, with TRBD1 matching over 8 bases. The CDR3 spans 15 residues. J lost 0 bases, V lost 6 bases, and 6 bases had no gene match. Germline CDR1 reads MNHEY; CDR2 reads SVGAGI. The CDR3: CASRPGTGANYGYTF. As DNA, the CDR3 is TGTGCCAGCAGGCCCGGGACAGGCGCTAACTATGGCTACACCTTC.

The chain is built from TRBV9 and TRBJ1-6, with 11 bases matching TRBD1. Per germline, CDR1 SGDLS and CDR2 YYNGEE. The J segment lost 6 bases and the V segment lost 4 bases, leaving 3 bases of the junction unmatched. This CDR3 spans 15 amino acids. CDR3 loop: CASSKGQGANSPLHF. As DNA, the CDR3 is TGTGCCAGCAGCAAAGGACAGGGGGCTAATTCACCCCTCCACTTT.

This sequence joins TRBV11-3 and TRBJ2-2, with a tentative D call TRBD1 (5 bases). This CDR3 comprises 14 residues. The V gene lost 3 bases and the J gene lost 5 bases, with 10 bases spanning the gap. The germline gives CDR1 SGHNT, CDR2 YENEEA. For the CDR3, the DNA is TGTGCCAGCAGCTTCCTCGACAGAACCGGGGAGCTGTTTTTT. Its protein is CASSFLDRTGELFF. The entire variable domain, with the rest obtained from reference TRBV11-3 and TRBJ2-2, is as follows: EAGVVQSPRYKIIEKKQPVAFWCNPISGHNTLYWYLQNLGQGPELLIRYENEEAVDDSQLPKDRFSAERLKGVDSTLKIQPAELGDSAVYLCASSFLDRTGELFFGEGSRLTVL.

The chain couples TRBV9 to TRBJ2-7; D is possibly TRBD1 (5 bases). The CDR3 runs to 14 residues. CDR1 is SGDLS, CDR2 YYNGEE, per germline. V gave up 0 bases and J gave up 3 bases, with 10 bases separating them. CDR3 coding DNA: TGTGCCAGCAGCGTAGCGCCAGGGATCTACGAGCAGTACTTC. Translation: CASSVAPGIYEQYF.

This clone was seen only a few times. V usage is TRBV10-3 and J usage is TRBJ1-3, with TRBD1 matching 7 bases. Losses at the gene ends were 10 bases for V and 6 bases for J; bases not matched to a gene: 3. The V gene's germline CDR1 is ENHRY and CDR2 SYGVKD. There are 11 residues in the CDR3. The CDR3 DNA reads as TGTGCCACAGGGGGGATAAACACCATATATTTT. This translates into CATGGINTIYF.

The table lists this clone with a few counts. V and J are TRBV28 and TRBJ2-2; 9 nucleotides line up with TRBD1. With V trimmed by 2 bases and J by 6 bases, 4 bases remained unmatched. The CDR3 spans 15 residues. Per the germline V gene, CDR1 is MDHEN and CDR2 is SYDVKM. The CDR3 here is CASSLGTGPAGELFF. CDR3 DNA: TGTGCCAGCAGTTTAGGGACAGGGCCGGCCGGGGAGCTGTTTTTT.

The chain links TRBV2 to TRBJ2-3; 7 nucleotides match TRBD2. The CDR3 length is 15 residues. The junction had 5 bases not matched to a gene; V was cut back by 5 bases and J by 0 bases. From germline, CDR1 is SNHLY and CDR2 FYNNEI. The CDR3 bases are TGTGCCAGCAGTAAGGAGCGGGGCAGCACAGATACGCAGTATTTT. Translated: CASSKERGSTDTQYF.

This chain joins TRBV18 and TRBJ2-5; TRBD2 might be the D (6 bases). The end of the DNA aligns better with TRBJ2-7, so the J call may be wrong. The CDR3 has 16 residues. The germline CDR1 and CDR2 sequences are KGHSH and LQKENI. CDR3 sequence: CASSPSVGGSSYEQYF. Here the CDR3 DNA reads TGTGCCAGCTCACCCTCCGTTGGGGGGAGCTCCTACGAGCAGTACTTC.

CDR3 amino acids: CASSLGPQGGDTGELFF. The DNA for the CDR3 is TGCGCCAGCAGCTTGGGGCCGCAGGGTGGGGACACCGGGGAGCTGTTTTTT. The rearrangement joins TRBV5-1 to TRBJ2-2; D perhaps matches TRBD1 (5 bases). V was trimmed by 0 bases and J by 3 bases, leaving 15 bases between them. The germline V gene encodes CDR1 SGHRS and CDR2 YFSETQ. This CDR3 is 17 amino acids long. The full variable domain, with the rest looked up from reference TRBV5-1 and TRBJ2-2, is KAGVTQTPRYLIKTRGQQVTLSCSPISGHRSVSWYQQTPGQGLQFLFEYFSETQRNKGNFPGRFSGRQFSNSRSEMNVSTLELGDSALYLCASSLGPQGGDTGELFFGEGSRLTVL.

The chain has TRBV2 and TRBJ2-2; D is ambiguous. Trimming took 6 bases from V and 6 from J, leaving 5 bases between them. Germline CDR1 is SNHLY and CDR2 is FYNNEI. This CDR3 region has 11 residues. The CDR3 loop reads CASRAAGELFF. The DNA of the CDR3 is TGTGCCAGCAGGGCTGCCGGGGAGCTGTTTTTT.

V and J are TRBV18 and TRBJ2-3, with a tentative D call TRBD1 (6 bases). Trimming removed 6 bases at V and 4 bases at J, with 17 bases between. This CDR3 contains 15 residues. Germline V gene lookup returns CDR1 KGHSH and CDR2 LQKENI. CDR3: CASSLGQNGADTQYF. The CDR3, as DNA: TGTGCCAGCTCGCTTGGACAGAATGGGGCAGATACGCAGTATTTT.

The table lists this clone with a count of one. The rearrangement joins TRBV5-1 to TRBJ2-3; 14 bases agree with TRBD2. CDR1 SGHRS and CDR2 YFSETQ come from the germline V gene. The CDR3 is 16 amino acids. V shed 4 bases and J 3 bases; nucleotides not matched to a gene: 4. CDR3 sequence: CASSTGTSGGTDTQYF. CDR3 sequence (DNA): TGCGCCAGCAGCACCGGGACTAGCGGGGGTACAGATACGCAGTATTTT.

CDR3 coding DNA: TGTGCCAGCAGTCTTGGACAGGGGAAAGCGATGAACACTGAAGCTTTCTTT. Amino acids: CASSLGQGKAMNTEAFF. The V call is TRBV27, the J call TRBJ1-1, with 9 bases matching TRBD1. CDR1 and CDR2 from the germline V gene are MNHEY and SMNVEV (reference sequence). With V trimmed by 5 bases and J by 0 bases, 10 bases remained unmatched. CDR3 length: 17 amino acids.

The V gene is TRBV19, the J gene TRBJ1-2; 10 bases are shared with TRBD1. This CDR3 comprises 16 residues. The germline gives CDR1 LNHDA, CDR2 SQIVND (reference sequence). With 5 bases clipped from V and 4 bases from J, the junction kept 10 bases outside the gene matches. CDR3 nucleotide sequence: TGTGCCAGTAGTTACCGGGACAGGGGCGCGGGCTATGGCTACACCTTC. Translation gives CASSYRDRGAGYGYTF.

The rearrangement links TRBV7-2 to TRBJ1-2; tentatively, D is TRBD1 (6 bases). The CDR3 has 12 amino acids. The V gene lost 6 bases and the J gene lost 4 bases, with 9 bases spanning the gap. CDR1 and CDR2 from the germline V gene are SGHTA and FQGNSA. CDR3 nucleotide sequence: TGTGCCAGCAGTACAGGGACCTATGGCTACACCTTC. This sequence encodes CASSTGTYGYTF.

The chain joins TRBV7-3 to TRBJ1-1, with D tentatively TRBD1 (6 bases). V was trimmed by 6 bases and J by 5 bases, leaving 13 bases between them. Germline lookup yields CDR1 SGHTA and CDR2 FQGTGA. The CDR3 has 13 amino acids. The CDR3 protein is CASSFTTGTEAFF. Here the CDR3 DNA reads TGTGCCAGCAGTTTTACTACAGGGACTGAAGCTTTCTTT.